The next 29 T cell receptor beta chains were all read from a single sample in a study of PD-L1 blockade in urothelial cancer. Generated by immunoSEQ multiplex PCR, the TCRdb table keeps only in-frame clones and is missing some. The sample records about 91,000 clones, 75% to 90% being singletons. The time point was: peripheral blood 6 weeks after treatment start. The sequencing here drew on PBMCs, taken around atezolizumab (anti-PD-L1) treatment. The receptors derive from a man aged 70-80 years with urothelial cancer.

V usage is TRBV5-1 and J usage is TRBJ2-1, with D maybe TRBD2 (6 bases). The CDR3 has 16 amino acids. CDR1 and CDR2 from the germline V gene are SGHRS and YFSETQ. Trimming removed 1 base from V and 6 bases from J, with 17 bases in between. This CDR3 reads CASSLLGGGAGNEQFF. As DNA, the CDR3 is TGCGCCAGCAGCTTGTTGGGAGGAGGGGCGGGCAATGAGCAGTTCTTC. The whole variable domain, remainder taken from reference TRBV5-1 and TRBJ2-1, is KAGVTQTPRYLIKTRGQQVTLSCSPISGHRSVSWYQQTPGQGLQFLFEYFSETQRNKGNFPGRFSGRQFSNSRSEMNVSTLELGDSALYLCASSLLGGGAGNEQFFGPGTRLTVL.

The chain combines TRBV7-3 with TRBJ2-3, with 12 bases matching TRBD1. Germline assignment: CDR1 SGHTA and CDR2 FQGTGA. Trimming cost V 6 bases and J 5 bases; bases outside gene matches: 9. The CDR3 loop spans 16 amino acids. The CDR3 sequence: CASSRTGQGAVDTQYF. The CDR3 region has the DNA TGTGCCAGCAGTCGCACGGGACAGGGGGCGGTAGATACGCAGTATTTT.

This clone was counted at least ten times. V gene TRBV5-6 combines with J gene TRBJ1-1, with 7 bases fitting TRBD1. CDR3 size: 17 residues. Germline V gene lookup returns CDR1 SGHDT and CDR2 YYEEEE. V was pared by 3 bases and J by 0 bases, with 11 bases of the junction left unmatched. CDR3 nucleotide sequence: TGTGCCAGCAGCTCTCAGATAACAGGGGCGGTGAACACTGAAGCTTTCTTT. This encodes CASSSQITGAVNTEAFF.

This sequence joins TRBV7-2 and TRBJ1-2; D unclear. V lost 4 bases to trimming and J lost 8 bases, with 17 bases between them. Germline V gives CDR1 SGHTA, CDR2 FQGNSA. CDR3 size: 14 residues. The chain's CDR3 is CASSSRMAGDGYTF. The CDR3 DNA sequence: TGTGCCAGCAGCTCACGAATGGCGGGAGACGGCTACACCTTC. The full variable domain, rest sourced from reference TRBV7-2 and TRBJ1-2, is GAGVSQSPSNKVTEKGKDVELRCDPISGHTALYWYRQSLGQGLEFLIYFQGNSAPDKSGLPSDRFSAERTGGSVSTLTIQRTQQEDSAVYLCASSSRMAGDGYTFGSGTRLTVV.

V is TRBV6-5 and J is TRBJ1-3; TRBD1 agrees at 7 bases. The CDR3 runs to 14 residues. Looked up from germline, CDR1 is MNHEY and CDR2 is SVGAGI. The trim removed 6 bases at V and 4 bases at J, leaving 6 bases unmatched. CDR3 nucleotide sequence: TGTGCCAGCAGGGCAGGGGGGATCGGAAACACCATATATTTT. Its translation is CASRAGGIGNTIYF.

This chain links TRBV2 with TRBJ2-2, with TRBD1 identical over 9 bases. CDR3 length equals 13 residues. Germline CDR1 reads SNHLY; CDR2 reads FYNNEI. V shed 8 bases, J shed 7 bases, and the junction held 5 bases outside the gene matches. The CDR3 protein is CASQTGGVGELFF. Written as DNA, the CDR3 is TGTGCCAGCCAGACAGGGGGAGTCGGGGAGCTGTTTTTT.

The chain joins TRBV14 to TRBJ2-2, with D possibly matching TRBD1 (5 bases). V was trimmed by 2 bases and J by 6 bases, leaving 13 bases between them. This CDR3 spans 15 amino acids. Looked up from germline, CDR1 is SGHDN and CDR2 is FVKESK. The CDR3: CASSQFQGMAGELFF. In DNA form, the CDR3 reads TGTGCCAGCAGCCAATTCCAGGGAATGGCCGGGGAGCTGTTTTTT. The whole variable domain, remainder taken from reference TRBV14 and TRBJ2-2, is EAGVTQFPSHSVIEKGQTVTLRCDPISGHDNLYWYRRVMGKEIKFLLHFVKESKQDESGMPNNRFLAERTGGTYSTLKVQPAELEDSGVYFCASSQFQGMAGELFFGEGSRLTVL.

The chain joins TRBV6-1 to TRBJ2-7; D is undetermined. Germline assignment: CDR1 MNHNS and CDR2 SASEGT. The V gene lost 5 bases and the J gene lost 4 bases, with 15 bases spanning the gap. This CDR3 comprises 14 residues. The CDR3: CASSPLPDGYEQYF. The CDR3 bases are TGTGCCAGCAGTCCTCTCCCTGACGGGTACGAGCAGTACTTC.

This sequence joins TRBV20-1 and TRBJ1-4; the match to TRBD1 covers 9 bases. This CDR3 is built from 10 residues. Germline loops: CDR1 DFQATT, CDR2 SNEGSKA (reference sequence). V shed 5 bases and J 14 bases; nucleotides not matched to a gene: 3. The CDR3 DNA is TGCAGTGCTGGGGGACAGGGCCTGTTTTTT. This encodes CSAGGQGLFF.

The V call is TRBV6-1, the J call TRBJ2-5; TRBD1 agrees at 8 bases. V shed 8 bases and J 5 bases; nucleotides not matched to a gene: 10. The germline CDR1 and CDR2 sequences are MNHNS and SASEGT. This CDR3 comprises 14 residues. DNA for the CDR3: TGTGCCAGCCTAAGGGACAGGCCATGGGAGACCCAGTACTTC. This translates into CASLRDRPWETQYF.

V usage is TRBV10-3 and J usage is TRBJ2-1, with 12 bases lining up with TRBD1. CDR1 and CDR2 from the germline V gene are ENHRY and SYGVKD. CDR3 length: 15 amino acids. Unmatched junction bases numbered 5, after V lost 2 bases and J lost 9 bases. In DNA, the CDR3 is TGTGCCATCAGTGAGGCGGGACAGGGGGCTGGTGAGCAGTTCTTC. It specifies CAISEAGQGAGEQFF.

The chain uses TRBV7-9 and TRBJ1-1; maybe TRBD1 (6 bases). The length of the CDR3 is 15 residues. The germline V gene encodes CDR1 SEHNR and CDR2 FQNEAQ (reference sequence). Trimming left V 4 bases short and J 5 bases short, with 17 bases between. The CDR3 coding sequence is TGTGCCAGCAGCTCCCCAGGGGTTTCAGGAACTGAAGCTTTCTTT. Encoded protein: CASSSPGVSGTEAFF.

In nucleotides, the CDR3 is TGCAGCGTCGACGGACTCCGATACAATGAGCAGTTCTTC. The encoded protein is CSVDGLRYNEQFF. The genes are TRBV29-1 and TRBJ2-1, with a possible D match to TRBD2 (5 bases). Germline V lookup: CDR1 SQVTM, CDR2 ANQGSEA. V lost 6 bases to trimming and J lost 4 bases, with 13 bases between them. The CDR3 contains 13 residues.

The DNA of the CDR3 is TGTGCCAGCAGCGTAGCCCCGACGGGAGATGACTACACCTTC. Its protein is CASSVAPTGDDYTF. The V and J genes are TRBV9 and TRBJ1-2; D gene unclear. Trimming removed 0 bases from V and 10 bases from J, with 16 bases in between. The CDR3 has 14 amino acids. Germline V gene lookup returns CDR1 SGDLS and CDR2 YYNGEE. Using reference TRBV9 and TRBJ1-2 for the parts outside the CDR3, the full variable domain is DSGVTQTPKHLITATGQRVTLRCSPRSGDLSVYWYQQSLDQGLQFLIQYYNGEERAKGNILERFSAQQFPDLHSELNLSSLELGDSALYFCASSVAPTGDDYTFGSGTRLTVV.

This clone was detected ten times or more. V and J are TRBV6-6 and TRBJ2-4; TRBD2 is a possible D gene (5 bases). Germline-derived CDR1 and CDR2 are MNHNY and SVGAGI (reference sequence). The CDR3 is made up of 12 amino acids. Trimming took off 6 bases at V and 8 bases at J, with 11 bases between the two ends. CDR3 coding DNA: TGTGCCAGCAGCCCCGACGGGGACATTCAGTACTTC. It encodes CASSPDGDIQYF.

The rearrangement links TRBV6-6 to TRBJ1-3, with a weak D call TRBD1 (5 bases). The V end lost 6 bases, the J end lost 0 bases, and 12 bases lay between the germline ends. This CDR3 contains 15 residues. Germline V gene lookup returns CDR1 MNHNY and CDR2 SVGAGI (reference sequence). CDR3 nucleotide sequence: TGTGCCAGCAGGGAGGGGCCTGACTCTGGAAACACCATATATTTT. Its protein is CASREGPDSGNTIYF.

The V gene is TRBV28, the J gene TRBJ2-3; D is uncertain. There are 16 residues in the CDR3. In germline, CDR1 is MDHEN, CDR2 SYDVKM. V was shortened by 3 bases and J by 0 bases, with 13 bases between the two germline ends. The CDR3 reads CASSFTRADSTDTQYF. The CDR3 coding sequence is TGTGCCAGCAGTTTCACCCGTGCGGATAGCACAGATACGCAGTATTTT. The whole variable domain, remainder taken from reference TRBV28 and TRBJ2-3, is DVKVTQSSRYLVKRTGEKVFLECVQDMDHENMFWYRQDPGLGLRLIYFSYDVKMKEKGDIPEGYSVSREKKERFSLILESASTNQTSMYLCASSFTRADSTDTQYFGPGTRLTVL.

The rearrangement joins TRBV7-2 to TRBJ2-5; 8 nucleotides agree with TRBD2. From germline, CDR1 is SGHTA and CDR2 FQGNSA. This CDR3 region has 15 residues. V was pared by 4 bases and J by 4 bases, with 8 bases of the junction left unmatched. In nucleotides, the CDR3 is TGTGCCAGCAGCTATTCCCCAACTAGCGGAGAGACCCAGTACTTC. Its protein is CASSYSPTSGETQYF.

The chain couples TRBV7-3 to TRBJ2-3; D possibly corresponds to TRBD2 (6 bases). Germline CDR1 is SGHTA and CDR2 is FQGTGA. Trimming removed 1 base from V and 4 bases from J, with 15 bases in between. The CDR3 sequence is 16 residues long. This CDR3 is CASSLNGGTEADTQYF. The CDR3 DNA follows: TGTGCCAGCAGCTTAAACGGAGGGACCGAGGCAGATACGCAGTATTTT.

This chain connects TRBV19 to TRBJ2-3; 8 nucleotides agree with TRBD2. This CDR3 has 15 amino acids. V shed 3 bases, J shed 0 bases, and the junction held 2 bases outside the gene matches. Germline CDR1 LNHDA, CDR2 SQIVND (reference sequence). CDR3 bases: TGTGCCAGTAGTATCTCTAGCGGGAGCACAGATACGCAGTATTTT. This gives the protein CASSISSGSTDTQYF.

The CDR3 nucleotides are TGCGCCAGCAGCTTGGCCGTCGGACTGGGAGTCAATGAGCAGTTCTTC. Translation gives CASSLAVGLGVNEQFF. The genes are TRBV5-1 and TRBJ2-1, with D tentatively TRBD2 (5 bases). Trimming removed 0 bases from V and 6 bases from J, with 16 bases in between. The germline V gene encodes CDR1 SGHRS and CDR2 YFSETQ. The CDR3 sequence is 16 residues long.

V and J are TRBV4-3 and TRBJ2-1; TRBD2 matches at 8 bases. Trimming removed 0 bases from V and 16 bases from J; junction bases left unmatched: 8. The CDR3 covers 13 residues. Per the germline V gene, CDR1 is LGHNA and CDR2 is YSLEER. The CDR3 DNA sequence: TGCGCCAGCAGCCAAGAGGCAGCGGGAGTTCTATTCTTC. This codes for CASSQEAAGVLFF.

Regarding this clone: One end of the junction is discordant with germline, which a read error may explain. This chain uses TRBV4-3 with TRBJ1-2, with a weak D call TRBD1 (5 bases). Germline assignment: CDR1 LGHNA and CDR2 YSLEER. This CDR3 comprises 17 residues. The CDR3 coding sequence is TGCGCCAGCAGCCAAGAAACAGGCGTTCGGCCTAACTATGGCTGCACCTTC. This codes for CASSQETGVRPNYGCTF.

This chain links TRBV4-1 with TRBJ2-7; 8 bases agree with TRBD1. V was pared by 0 bases and J by 1 base, with 5 bases of the junction left unmatched. Per the germline V gene, CDR1 is MGHRA and CDR2 is YSYEKL. CDR3 length equals 16 residues. Written as DNA, the CDR3 is TGCGCCAGCAGCCAAGATCGAACAGGGGGTTCCTACGAGCAGTACTTC. Translation: CASSQDRTGGSYEQYF.

V and J are TRBV11-3 and TRBJ2-1, with 9 bases lining up with TRBD1. Germline V lookup: CDR1 SGHNT, CDR2 YENEEA. The CDR3 extends over 16 amino acids. The J segment lost 0 bases and the V segment lost 4 bases, leaving 4 bases of the junction unmatched. In DNA, the CDR3 is TGTGCCAGCAGCTCCGGGACAGGGTTCTCCTACAATGAGCAGTTCTTC. Amino acid sequence: CASSSGTGFSYNEQFF.

The V gene is TRBV30, the J gene TRBJ2-5, with D perhaps matching TRBD1 (6 bases). The germline V and J ends were trimmed by 1 base and 5 bases, with 11 bases remaining between them. The CDR3 sequence is 13 residues long. From germline, CDR1 is GTSNPN and CDR2 SVGIG (reference sequence). The CDR3 DNA reads as TGTGCCTGGAGTGAAGGACAGAGGGAGACCCAGTACTTC. Protein product: CAWSEGQRETQYF.

This clone has a single count. This chain joins TRBV5-1 and TRBJ2-2, with 9 bases matching TRBD1. Germline V CDR1 and CDR2: SGHRS, YFSETQ. CDR3 length: 17 residues. V lost 3 bases and J lost 8; bases outside the gene matches: 14. The CDR3 is CASSSAPDRGLDGELFF. The CDR3 region has the DNA TGCGCCAGCAGCTCCGCCCCGGACAGGGGCCTCGATGGGGAGCTGTTTTTT.

This clone was detected only once. The gene calls are TRBV4-3 and TRBJ2-7; 7 bases align to TRBD1. Per the germline V gene, CDR1 is LGHNA and CDR2 is YSLEER. With 4 bases clipped from V and 0 bases from J, the junction kept 9 bases outside the gene matches. The CDR3 is 16 amino acids. CDR3 bases: TGCGCCAGCAGCCCGGCCCCGGGACAGAGCTCCTACGAGCAGTACTTC. This gives the protein CASSPAPGQSSYEQYF.

The rearrangement uses TRBV29-1 and TRBJ1-1; D remains ambiguous. Germline CDR1 SQVTM, CDR2 ANQGSEA. The length of the CDR3 is 14 residues. Trimming shortened V by 5 bases and J by 2 bases, and 15 bases separated the two germline ends. In nucleotides, the CDR3 is TGCAGCGTTATAGTGCGGCATCAAAACACTGAAGCTTTCTTT. Translated, it gives CSVIVRHQNTEAFF.